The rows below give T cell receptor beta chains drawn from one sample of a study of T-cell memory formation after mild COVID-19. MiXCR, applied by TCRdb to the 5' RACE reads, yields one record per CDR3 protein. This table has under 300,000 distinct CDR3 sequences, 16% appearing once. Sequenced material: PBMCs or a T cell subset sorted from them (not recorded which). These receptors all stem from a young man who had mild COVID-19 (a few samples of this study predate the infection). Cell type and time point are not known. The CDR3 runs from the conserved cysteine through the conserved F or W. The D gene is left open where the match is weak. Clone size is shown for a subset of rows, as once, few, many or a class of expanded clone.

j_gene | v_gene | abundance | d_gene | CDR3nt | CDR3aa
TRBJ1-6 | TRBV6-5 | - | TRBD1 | TGTGCCAGCAGTTACGGGTCCGACAGGGCGTATTCACCCCTCCACTTT | CASSYGSDRAYSPLHF
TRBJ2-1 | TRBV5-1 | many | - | TGCGCCAGCAGCGAAAGTTATGAGCAGTTCTTC | CASSESYEQFF
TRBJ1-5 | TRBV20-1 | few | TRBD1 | TGCAGTGCCAGCAGGGGGCTAGGCAATCAGCCCCAGCATTTT | CSASRGLGNQPQHF
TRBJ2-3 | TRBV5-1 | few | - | TGCGCCAGCAGCTTGGCCCGTCCGAGGATAAGCACAGATACGCAGTATTTT | CASSLARPRISTDTQYF
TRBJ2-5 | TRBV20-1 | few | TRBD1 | TGCAGTGCTAGTTTCCAGGGGGCCTACTTC | CSASFQGAYF
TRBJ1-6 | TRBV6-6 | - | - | TGTGCCAGCAGTTACTCAAGGGGTAATTCACCCCTCCACTTT | CASSYSRGNSPLHF
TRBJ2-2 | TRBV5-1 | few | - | TGCGCCAGCAGCCCCCTGGCCGACGCGAACACCGGGGAGCTGTTTTTT | CASSPLADANTGELFF
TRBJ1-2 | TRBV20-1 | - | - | TGCAGTGCTAGAGATCAAGGGGAGATCTTCTATGGCTACACCTTC | CSARDQGEIFYGYTF
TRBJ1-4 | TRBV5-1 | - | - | TGCGCCAGCAGCCCATTCACCGACAGCTATAATGAAAAACTGTTTTTT | CASSPFTDSYNEKLFF
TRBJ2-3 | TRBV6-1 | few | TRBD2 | TGTGCCAGCAGCCAGCGCGGACTAGCGGGCACAGATACGCAGTATTTT | CASSQRGLAGTDTQYF
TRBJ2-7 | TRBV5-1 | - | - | TGCGCCAGCAGCCAAAGCGGGTTCCTAAACGAGCAGTACTTC | CASSQSGFLNEQYF
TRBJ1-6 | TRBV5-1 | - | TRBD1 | TGCGCCAGCAGCTTCCGGGACAGGGGAACATACCGAAATAATTCACCCCTCCACTTT | CASSFRDRGTYRNNSPLHF
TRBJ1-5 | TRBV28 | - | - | TGTGCCAGCAGACAAGACACGGTACAGCCCCAGCATTTT | CASRQDTVQPQHF
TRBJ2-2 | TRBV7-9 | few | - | TGTGCCAGCAGCTTAGCCCCCGCCACCGGGGAGCTGTTTTTT | CASSLAPATGELFF
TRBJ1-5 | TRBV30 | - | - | TGTGCCTGGAGTCTGCGTAGCAATCAGCCCCAGCATTTT | CAWSLRSNQPQHF